This T cell receptor (beta chain) was sequenced during a study of breast tumors, draining lymph nodes, adjacent tissues. Study-level points and caveats: That most tumor T cells come from lymph nodes remained unproven.

TCRdb processed the multiplex PCR reads anew with MiXCR; each CDR3 protein has one entry. The sample consists of about 230,000 distinct CDR3 sequences, about 30% of them appearing once. Germline-derived CDR1 and CDR2 are SGHTA and FQGNSA. V dropped 3 bases and J dropped 7 bases, with 10 bases sitting between them. The CDR3 is made up of 14 amino acids. In regard to this clonotype: The antigen remains undetermined.

Breast cancer patients provided tissue from their axillary draining lymph nodes. Sequencing was carried out using axillary lymph node tissue. This TCR came from a female donor with breast cancer. Some clones in this sample may be carry-over from other donors' samples. This chain connects TRBV7-2 to TRBJ1-6, with D maybe TRBD1 (5 bases). This CDR3 reads CASSLGRENSPLHF. For the CDR3, the DNA is TGTGCCAGCAGCTTGGGCAGGGAAAATTCACCCCTCCACTTT.